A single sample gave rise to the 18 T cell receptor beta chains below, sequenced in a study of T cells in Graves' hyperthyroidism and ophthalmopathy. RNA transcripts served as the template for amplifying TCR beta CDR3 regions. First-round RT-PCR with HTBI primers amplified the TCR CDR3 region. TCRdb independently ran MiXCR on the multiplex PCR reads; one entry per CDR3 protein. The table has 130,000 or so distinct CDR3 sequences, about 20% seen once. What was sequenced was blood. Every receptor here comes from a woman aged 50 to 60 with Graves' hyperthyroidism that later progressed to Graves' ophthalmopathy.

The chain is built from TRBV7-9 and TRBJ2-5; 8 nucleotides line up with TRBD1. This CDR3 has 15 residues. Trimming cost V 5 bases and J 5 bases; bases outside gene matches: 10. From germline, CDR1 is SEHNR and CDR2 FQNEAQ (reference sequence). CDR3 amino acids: CASSVGQAVGETQYF. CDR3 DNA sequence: TGTGCCAGCAGCGTGGGACAGGCAGTGGGGGAGACCCAGTACTTC.

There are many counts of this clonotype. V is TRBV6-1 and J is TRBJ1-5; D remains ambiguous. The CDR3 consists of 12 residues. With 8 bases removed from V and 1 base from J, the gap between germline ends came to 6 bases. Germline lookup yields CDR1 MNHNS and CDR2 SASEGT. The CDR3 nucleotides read TGTGCCAGCGACTGGAGCAATCAGCCCCAGCATTTT. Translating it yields CASDWSNQPQHF.

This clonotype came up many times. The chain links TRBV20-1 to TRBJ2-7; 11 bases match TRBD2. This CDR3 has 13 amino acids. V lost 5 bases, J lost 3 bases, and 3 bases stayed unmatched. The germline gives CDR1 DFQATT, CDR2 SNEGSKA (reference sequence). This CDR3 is CSALGTSGYEQYF. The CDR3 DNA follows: TGCAGTGCTCTCGGGACTAGCGGCTACGAGCAGTACTTC.

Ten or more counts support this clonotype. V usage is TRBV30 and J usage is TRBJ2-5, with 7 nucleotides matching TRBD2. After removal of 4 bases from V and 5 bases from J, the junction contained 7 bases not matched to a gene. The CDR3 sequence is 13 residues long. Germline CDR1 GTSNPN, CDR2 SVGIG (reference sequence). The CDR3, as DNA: TGTGCCTGGACCCCAGGGCGGGGGGAGACCCAGTACTTC. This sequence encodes CAWTPGRGETQYF.

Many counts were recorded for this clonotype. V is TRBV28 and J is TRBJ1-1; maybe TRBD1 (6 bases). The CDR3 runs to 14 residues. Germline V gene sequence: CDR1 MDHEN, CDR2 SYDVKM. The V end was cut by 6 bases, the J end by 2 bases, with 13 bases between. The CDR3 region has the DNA TGTGCCAGCAGACCAGGGGCTCTAAACACTGAAGCTTTCTTT. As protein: CASRPGALNTEAFF.

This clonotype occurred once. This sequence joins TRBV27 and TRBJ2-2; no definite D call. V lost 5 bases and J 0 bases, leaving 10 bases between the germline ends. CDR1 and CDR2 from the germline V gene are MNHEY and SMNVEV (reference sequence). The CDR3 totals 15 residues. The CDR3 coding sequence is TGTGCCAGCAGTCCATCCAGCGCGAACACCGGGGAGCTGTTTTTT. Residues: CASSPSSANTGELFF.

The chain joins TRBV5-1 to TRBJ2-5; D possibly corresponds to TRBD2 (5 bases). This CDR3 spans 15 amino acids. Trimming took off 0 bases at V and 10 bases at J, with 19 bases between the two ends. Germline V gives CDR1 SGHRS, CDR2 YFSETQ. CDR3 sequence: CASSLDPVAFGDQYF. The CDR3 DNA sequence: TGCGCCAGCAGCTTGGACCCCGTAGCATTCGGGGACCAGTACTTC.

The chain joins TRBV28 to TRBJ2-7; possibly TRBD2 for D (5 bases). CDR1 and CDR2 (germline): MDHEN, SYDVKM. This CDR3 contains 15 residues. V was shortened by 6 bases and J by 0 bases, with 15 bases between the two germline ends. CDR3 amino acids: CASSYRGRSSYEQYF. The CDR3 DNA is TGTGCCAGCAGCTACCGAGGGAGAAGCTCCTACGAGCAGTACTTC. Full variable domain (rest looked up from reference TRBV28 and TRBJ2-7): DVKVTQSSRYLVKRTGEKVFLECVQDMDHENMFWYRQDPGLGLRLIYFSYDVKMKEKGDIPEGYSVSREKKERFSLILESASTNQTSMYLCASSYRGRSSYEQYFGPGTRLTVT.

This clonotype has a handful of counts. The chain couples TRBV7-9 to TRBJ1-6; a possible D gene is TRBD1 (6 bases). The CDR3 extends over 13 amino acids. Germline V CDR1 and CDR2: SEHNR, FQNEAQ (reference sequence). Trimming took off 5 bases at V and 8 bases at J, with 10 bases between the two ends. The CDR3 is CASSAQGYSPLHF. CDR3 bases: TGTGCCAGCAGCGCCCAGGGGTATTCACCCCTCCACTTT.

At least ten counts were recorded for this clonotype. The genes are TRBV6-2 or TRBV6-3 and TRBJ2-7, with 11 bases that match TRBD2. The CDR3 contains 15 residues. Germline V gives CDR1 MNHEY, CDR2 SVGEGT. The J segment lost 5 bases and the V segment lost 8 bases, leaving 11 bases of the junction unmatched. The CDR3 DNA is TGTGCCAGCTCCCTACGGACTAGCGGGCGACACGAGCAGTACTTC. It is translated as CASSLRTSGRHEQYF.

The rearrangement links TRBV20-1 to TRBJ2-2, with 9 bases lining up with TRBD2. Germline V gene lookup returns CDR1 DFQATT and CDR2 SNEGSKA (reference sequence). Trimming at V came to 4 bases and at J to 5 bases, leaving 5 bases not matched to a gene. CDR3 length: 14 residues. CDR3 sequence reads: CSAKGAGGTGELFF. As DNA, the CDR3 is TGCAGTGCTAAGGGGGCGGGAGGGACCGGGGAGCTGTTTTTT.

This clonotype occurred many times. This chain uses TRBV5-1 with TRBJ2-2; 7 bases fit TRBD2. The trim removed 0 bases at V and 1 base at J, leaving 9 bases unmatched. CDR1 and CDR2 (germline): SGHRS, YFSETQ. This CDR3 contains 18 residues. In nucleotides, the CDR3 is TGCGCCAGCAGCTTGGCCTTCGGACTAGTTGTGAACACCGGGGAGCTGTTTTTT. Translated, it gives CASSLAFGLVVNTGELFF.

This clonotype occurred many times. For the CDR3, the DNA is TGCGCCAGCAGCTTGGCCCAACAGGGTTACGAGCAGTACTTC. Translated: CASSLAQQGYEQYF. The chain uses TRBV5-1 and TRBJ2-7; TRBD1 might be the D (6 bases). Germline CDR1 is SGHRS and CDR2 is YFSETQ. The V end lost 0 bases, the J end lost 4 bases, and 11 bases lay between the germline ends. The CDR3 spans 14 residues.

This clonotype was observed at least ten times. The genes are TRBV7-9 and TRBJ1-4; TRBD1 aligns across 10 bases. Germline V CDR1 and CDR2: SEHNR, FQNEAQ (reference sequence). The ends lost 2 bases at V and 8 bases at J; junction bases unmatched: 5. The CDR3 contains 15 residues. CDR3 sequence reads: CASSLLGTGEEKLFF. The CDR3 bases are TGTGCCAGCAGCTTACTTGGGACAGGGGAGGAAAAACTGTTTTTT.

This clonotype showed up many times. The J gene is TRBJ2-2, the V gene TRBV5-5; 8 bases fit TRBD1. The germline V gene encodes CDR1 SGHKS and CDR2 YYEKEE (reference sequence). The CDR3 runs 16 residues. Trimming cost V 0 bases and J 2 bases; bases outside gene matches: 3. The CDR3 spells CASSLGTGSNTGELFF. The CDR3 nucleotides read TGTGCCAGCAGCTTGGGGACAGGGTCTAACACCGGGGAGCTGTTTTTT. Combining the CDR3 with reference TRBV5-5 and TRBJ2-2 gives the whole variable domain DAGVTQSPTHLIKTRGQQVTLRCSPISGHKSVSWYQQVLGQGPQFIFQYYEKEERGRGNFPDRFSARQFPNYSSELNVNALLLGDSALYLCASSLGTGSNTGELFFGEGSRLTVL.

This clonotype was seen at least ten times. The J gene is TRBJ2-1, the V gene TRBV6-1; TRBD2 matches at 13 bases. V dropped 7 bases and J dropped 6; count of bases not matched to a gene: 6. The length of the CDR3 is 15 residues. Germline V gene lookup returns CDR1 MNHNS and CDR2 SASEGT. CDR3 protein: CASILGTSGANEQFF. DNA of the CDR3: TGTGCCAGCATCCTGGGGACTAGCGGGGCCAATGAGCAGTTCTTC.

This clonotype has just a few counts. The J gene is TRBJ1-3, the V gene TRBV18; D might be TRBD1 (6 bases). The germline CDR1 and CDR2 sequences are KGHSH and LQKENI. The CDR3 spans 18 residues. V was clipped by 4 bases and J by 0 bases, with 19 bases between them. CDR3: CASSLRDPRGGSGNTIYF. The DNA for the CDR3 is TGTGCCAGCTCACTTCGAGACCCCAGGGGCGGCTCTGGAAACACCATATATTTT.

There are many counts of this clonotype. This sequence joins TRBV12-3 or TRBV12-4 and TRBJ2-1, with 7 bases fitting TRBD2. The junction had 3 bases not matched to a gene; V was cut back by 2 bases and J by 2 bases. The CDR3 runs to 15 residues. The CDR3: CASSLTAGAYNEQFF. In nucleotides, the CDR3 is TGTGCCAGCAGTTTAACTGCGGGAGCCTACAATGAGCAGTTCTTC.